The T cell receptor (beta chain) described here comes from a study of breast tumors, draining lymph nodes, adjacent tissues (TCRdb year 2016). Describing the broader study: The study compared TCR beta repertoires across tumor, adjacent nontumor tissue and axillary lymph nodes from breast cancer patients. The study was designed to assess the relationships and possible T-cell exchange between tumor, surrounding tissue and draining lymph node repertoires in human breast cancer. General conclusions and limits of the study: The similarity between tumor and nontumor tissue repertoires was significantly greater in luminal-like breast cancer than in basal-like breast cancer. Rather than being directly demonstrated, the conclusion that tumor T cells originate in lymph nodes was presented as consistent with a hypothesis. The data were judged consistent with most tumor T cells deriving from the lymph node and then expanding within tumor tissue. T-cell repertoire diversity in tumors was found to be lower than in lymph nodes but higher than in nontumor tissue, and preferential V and J gene usage was observed.

This clonotype was found a few times. Its antigen has not been determined. Per-base quality was not reported, and no clone a single base away is much larger than it. The sample was run on an Illumina HiSeq 2000. Multiplex PCR amplification was used to build the TCR beta chain libraries. High-throughput sequencing was used to analyze the amplified TCR beta chain products. TCRdb reprocessing: public reads trimmed at Q25 with fastp, clones called with MiXCR, in-frame beta chains kept. Rows with one shared CDR3 protein collapse into an entry with the most common genes and DNA. In all, the sample holds about 140,000 distinct CDR3 sequences, and 30% to 35% of those were seen once. Around 2.5% of the sample is in the top ten clones. Its CDR3 holds 12 amino acids, cysteine through phenylalanine. Only the CDR3 region is kept as DNA, spanning 36 bases read in frame from base 1. At the junction V is shortened by 4 bases and J by 7 bases, with 8 bases in between. The germline V gene encodes CDR1 SGHNT and CDR2 YYREEE (reference sequence).

The lymph node samples were taken from the axillary draining lymph nodes of breast cancer patients. The receptor chain draws on TRBV5-4 and TRBJ1-4; no D gene call is confident. The clonotype originates from a female donor with breast cancer. Some clones in this sample may be carry-over from other donors' samples. The sequenced sample was axillary lymph node tissue. CDR3 region: CASSRDGEKLFF. Read as DNA, the sequence is TGTGCCAGCAGCCGAGATGGTGAAAAACTGTTTTTT.